This T cell receptor (beta chain) derives from a study of blood T cells in healthy people across ages (dated by TCRdb to 2015 to 2017). As for the study more broadly: In model experiments, roughly one uniquely barcoded TCR beta cDNA molecule per two T cells was captured by template switching. The donors were divided into four age groups: young (average approximately 17 years), middle-aged (approximately 42), aged (approximately 62) and long-lived (roughly 86). The study analyzed two additional independent replicas of 1 million unique cDNA reads from the same blood draw for two donors, one aged 18 to 29 and one aged 80 or older. To avoid experimental bias, donors of different ages were randomly spread across the sequencing lanes. Using deep sequencing normalized with unique cDNA molecular identifiers, the study measured how TCR beta repertoire diversity changes with age.

General conclusions and limits of the study: Donor CMV infection status was unknown, potentially confounding age-related changes in expanded clonotypes. Since profiling was done on bulk unsorted PBMCs, naive and antigen-experienced compartments could not be conclusively compared. Total diversity estimates from one million sequenced T cells were considered lower bounds and underestimates. Observed TCR beta diversity correlated strongly with the percentage of naive T cells measured by flow cytometry. Observed TCR beta diversity per million T cells fell roughly linearly with age, and a significant reduction was already apparent by age roughly 40. Compared with the aged group, the long-lived group had more naive CD4+ T cells, fewer expanded clones and increased TCR diversity, a pattern suggesting age selection.

The library was made by 5' RACE. For sequencing, an Illumina HiSeq 2500 was employed. A second PCR of 7 to 11 cycles was run with a J-beta primer mix and a sample-barcoded 5' primer. A template-switch 5' adaptor carrying 12 random nucleotides introduced a unique molecular identifier onto each TCR beta cDNA molecule. Each sample yielded at least 3 million CDR3-containing paired-end reads. All of the RNA was converted into first-strand cDNA using the Mint cDNA synthesis kit, with a TRBC-specific oligonucleotide serving as the primer. After uracil-DNA glycosylase treatment, a first 18-cycle PCR used universal primers M1SS and BC2_uni_R on all cDNA. From the authors' description of their analysis: For normalization, 1 million high-quality reads were randomly selected from each sample, with every read carrying a distinct molecular identifier. Instead of being binned into consensus sequences, reads with shared molecular identifiers were discarded. MiTCR, with a Q25 quality threshold and the strictest error-elimination algorithm, was used for CDR3 identification, clonotype clustering and error correction. A nonparametric unseen species model using Euler transformation provided a lower-bound estimate of total TCR beta diversity. In TCRdb, the public reads were trimmed at Q25 with fastp and aligned with MiXCR, with productive beta chains retained. All rows with the same CDR3 protein become a single entry with the most common DNA and genes. It is TCRdb's table, rather than the study itself, that gives the V and J calls and clone size. A total of roughly 900,000 distinct CDR3 sequences appear in this sample, 29% of them only once. Clones ranked in the top ten supply roughly a sixth of the sample.

According to the germline V gene, CDR1 reads LGHNA and CDR2 reads YNFKEQ. Counted from cysteine to phenylalanine, this CDR3 has 15 amino acids. The only DNA kept is the CDR3, 45 bases in frame from the first base. Donors were 35 to 40 systemically healthy Caucasian individuals from Russia aged roughly 6 to 90 years. Each donor gave approximately 9.4 milliliters of peripheral blood, drawn into EDTA-treated Vacutainer tubes. Ficoll-Paque density-gradient centrifugation was used to isolate PBMCs, with at least 6.5 million obtained per sample. Trizol reagent was used to extract total RNA from PBMCs, with at least 6 micrograms per sample. The percentages of naive CD45RAhigh/CD27high T cells were determined by flow cytometry on a PBMC aliquot from every donor. Of note for this clonotype: No antigen is known for it. A much larger clone sits a single nucleotide away, making a read error possible.

Sample: blood. The sequence derives from a woman aged 80 or older in good health. The chain links TRBV4-2 with TRBJ1-6, with 7 central nucleotides matching TRBD1. The CDR3 protein is CASSQGTGQAAPFHF. The base sequence is TGTGCCAGCAGCCAGGGAACCGGACAGGCTGCACCCTTCCACTTT.